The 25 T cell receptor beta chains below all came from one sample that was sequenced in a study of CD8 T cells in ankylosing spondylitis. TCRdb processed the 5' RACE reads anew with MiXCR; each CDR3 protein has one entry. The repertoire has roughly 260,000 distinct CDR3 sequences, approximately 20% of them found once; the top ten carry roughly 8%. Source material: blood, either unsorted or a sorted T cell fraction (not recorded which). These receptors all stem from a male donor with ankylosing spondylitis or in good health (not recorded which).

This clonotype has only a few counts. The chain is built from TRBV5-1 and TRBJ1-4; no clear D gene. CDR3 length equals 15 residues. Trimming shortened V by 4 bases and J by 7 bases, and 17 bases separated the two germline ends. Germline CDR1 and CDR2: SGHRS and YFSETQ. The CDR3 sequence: CASSDGGNHPEKLFF. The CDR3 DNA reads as TGCGCCAGCAGCGACGGCGGGAACCACCCTGAAAAACTGTTTTTT.

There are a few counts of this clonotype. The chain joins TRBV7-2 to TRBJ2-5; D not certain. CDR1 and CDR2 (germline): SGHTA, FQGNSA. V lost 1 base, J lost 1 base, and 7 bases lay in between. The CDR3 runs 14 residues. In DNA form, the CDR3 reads TGTGCCAGCAGCTTAGACGGTCCCCAAGAGACCCAGTACTTC. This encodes CASSLDGPQETQYF.

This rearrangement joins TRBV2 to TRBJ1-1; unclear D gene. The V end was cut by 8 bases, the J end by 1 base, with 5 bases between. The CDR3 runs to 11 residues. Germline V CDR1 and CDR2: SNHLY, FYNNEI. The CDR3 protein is CASEENTEAFF. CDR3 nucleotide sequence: TGTGCCAGCGAAGAGAACACTGAAGCTTTCTTT.

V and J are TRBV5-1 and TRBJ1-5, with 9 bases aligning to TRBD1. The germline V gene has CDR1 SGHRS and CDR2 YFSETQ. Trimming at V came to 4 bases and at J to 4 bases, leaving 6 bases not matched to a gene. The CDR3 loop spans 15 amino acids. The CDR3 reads CASSLFGQGNQPQHF. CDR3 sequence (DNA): TGCGCCAGCAGCCTCTTTGGACAGGGGAATCAGCCCCAGCATTTT.

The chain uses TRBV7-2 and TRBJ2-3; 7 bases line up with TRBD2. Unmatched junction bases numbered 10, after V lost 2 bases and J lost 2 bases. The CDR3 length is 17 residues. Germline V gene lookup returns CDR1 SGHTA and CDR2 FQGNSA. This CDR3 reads CASSLWRENRYTDTQYF. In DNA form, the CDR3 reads TGTGCCAGCAGCTTATGGCGGGAGAATCGGTACACAGATACGCAGTATTTT.

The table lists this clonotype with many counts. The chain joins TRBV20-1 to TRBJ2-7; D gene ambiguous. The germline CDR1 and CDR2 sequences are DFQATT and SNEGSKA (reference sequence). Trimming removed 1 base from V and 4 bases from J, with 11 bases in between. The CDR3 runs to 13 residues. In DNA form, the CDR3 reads TGCAGTGCTAGAGGACCCGATGGATACGAGCAGTACGTC. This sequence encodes CSARGPDGYEQYV.

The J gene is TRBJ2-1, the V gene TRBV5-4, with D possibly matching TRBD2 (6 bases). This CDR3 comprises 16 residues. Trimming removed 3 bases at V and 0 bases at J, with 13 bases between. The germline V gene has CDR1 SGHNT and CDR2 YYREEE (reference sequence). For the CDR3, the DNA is TGTGCCAGCAGCTGGGGCAGCGGGCGCTCCTACAATGAGCAGTTCTTC. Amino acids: CASSWGSGRSYNEQFF.

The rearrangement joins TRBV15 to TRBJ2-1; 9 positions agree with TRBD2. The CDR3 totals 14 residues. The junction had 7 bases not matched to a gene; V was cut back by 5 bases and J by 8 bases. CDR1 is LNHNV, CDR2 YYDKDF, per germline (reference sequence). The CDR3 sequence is CATSRGRAGDEQFF. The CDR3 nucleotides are TGTGCCACCAGCCGCGGGAGGGCCGGAGATGAGCAGTTCTTC.

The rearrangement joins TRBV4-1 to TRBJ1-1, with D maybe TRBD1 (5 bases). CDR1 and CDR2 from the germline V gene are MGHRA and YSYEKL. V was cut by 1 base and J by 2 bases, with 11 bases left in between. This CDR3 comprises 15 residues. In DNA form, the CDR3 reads TGCGCCAGCAGCCAAGCCTATAGGGGAAACACTGAAGCTTTCTTT. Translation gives CASSQAYRGNTEAFF.

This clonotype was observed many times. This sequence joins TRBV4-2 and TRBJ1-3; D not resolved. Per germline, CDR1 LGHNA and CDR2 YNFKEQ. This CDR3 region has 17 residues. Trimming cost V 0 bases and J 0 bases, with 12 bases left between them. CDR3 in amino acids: CASSQDVAGSSGNTIYF. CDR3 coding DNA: TGTGCCAGCAGCCAAGACGTTGCCGGGAGCTCTGGAAACACCATATATTTT.

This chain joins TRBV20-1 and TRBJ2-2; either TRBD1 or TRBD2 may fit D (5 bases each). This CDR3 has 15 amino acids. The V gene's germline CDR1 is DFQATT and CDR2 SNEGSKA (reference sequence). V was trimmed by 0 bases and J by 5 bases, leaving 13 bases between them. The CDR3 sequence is CSARDGTALTGELFF. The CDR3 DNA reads TGCAGTGCTAGAGATGGGACCGCCCTGACCGGGGAGCTGTTTTTT.

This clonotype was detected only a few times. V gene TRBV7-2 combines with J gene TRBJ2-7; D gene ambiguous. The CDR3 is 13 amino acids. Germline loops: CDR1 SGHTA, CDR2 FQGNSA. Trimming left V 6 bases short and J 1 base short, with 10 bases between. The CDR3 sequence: CASSHGPSYEQYV. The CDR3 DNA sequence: TGTGCCAGCAGTCATGGGCCATCCTACGAGCAGTACGTC.

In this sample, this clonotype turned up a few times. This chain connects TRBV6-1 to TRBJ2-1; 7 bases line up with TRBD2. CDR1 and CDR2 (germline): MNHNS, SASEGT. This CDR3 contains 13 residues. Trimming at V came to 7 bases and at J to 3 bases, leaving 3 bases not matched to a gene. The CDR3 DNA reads TGTGCCAGCAAGGGGACTAACTACAATGAGCAGTTCTTC. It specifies CASKGTNYNEQFF.

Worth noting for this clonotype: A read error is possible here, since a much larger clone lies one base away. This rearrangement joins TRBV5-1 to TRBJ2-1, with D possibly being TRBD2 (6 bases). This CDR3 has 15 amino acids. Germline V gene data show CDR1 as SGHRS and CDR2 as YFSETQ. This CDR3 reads CVSSLTGSFYNEQFF. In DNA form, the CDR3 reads TGCGTCAGCAGCTTGACCGGGAGTTTCTACAATGAGCAGTTCTTC.

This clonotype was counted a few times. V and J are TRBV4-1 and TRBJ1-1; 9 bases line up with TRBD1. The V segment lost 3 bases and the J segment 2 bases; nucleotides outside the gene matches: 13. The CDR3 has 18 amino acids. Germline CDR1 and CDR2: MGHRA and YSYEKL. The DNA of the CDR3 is TGCGCCAGCAGCCATGCACGGGACAGGGTAGAGAGAAACACTGAAGCTTTCTTT. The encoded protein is CASSHARDRVERNTEAFF.

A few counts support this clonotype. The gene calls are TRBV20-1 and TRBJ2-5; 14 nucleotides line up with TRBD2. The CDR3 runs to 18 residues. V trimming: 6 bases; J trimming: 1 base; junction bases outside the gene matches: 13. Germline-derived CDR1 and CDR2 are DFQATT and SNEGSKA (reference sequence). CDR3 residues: CSAEVGTSGRWGQETQYF. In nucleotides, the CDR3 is TGCAGTGCCGAAGTCGGGACTAGCGGGAGATGGGGCCAAGAGACCCAGTACTTC.

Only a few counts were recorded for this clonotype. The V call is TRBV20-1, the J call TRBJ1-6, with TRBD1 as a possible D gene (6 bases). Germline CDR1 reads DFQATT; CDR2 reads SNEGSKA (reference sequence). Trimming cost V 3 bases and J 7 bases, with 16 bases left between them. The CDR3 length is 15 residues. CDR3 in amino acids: CSASWGASGNSPLHF. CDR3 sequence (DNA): TGCAGTGCTAGTTGGGGGGCCTCGGGGAATTCACCCCTCCACTTT.

In nucleotides, the CDR3 is TGCGCCAGCAGCTTGGCCGTACCCGGGGCCAACGTCCTGACTTTC. Translation gives CASSLAVPGANVLTF. The chain carries TRBV5-1 and TRBJ2-6; unclear D gene. V shed 0 bases and J shed 4 bases, with 8 bases lying between them. The CDR3 has 15 amino acids. Germline-derived CDR1 and CDR2 are SGHRS and YFSETQ.

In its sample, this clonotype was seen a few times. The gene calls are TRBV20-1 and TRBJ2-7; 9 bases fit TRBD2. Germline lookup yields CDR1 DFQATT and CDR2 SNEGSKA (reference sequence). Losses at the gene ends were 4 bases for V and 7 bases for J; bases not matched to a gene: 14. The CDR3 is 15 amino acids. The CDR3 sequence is CSAKKREAHYWEQYV. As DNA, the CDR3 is TGCAGTGCTAAGAAGCGGGAGGCCCACTACTGGGAGCAGTACGTC.

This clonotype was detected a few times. This CDR3 is CRALRGGPDTQYF. DNA for the CDR3: TGCAGGGCTCTGCGGGGGGGGCCAGATACGCAGTATTTT. The chain uses TRBV20-1 and TRBJ2-3; TRBD2 agrees at 9 bases. Germline values: CDR1 DFQATT, CDR2 SNEGSKA (reference sequence). This CDR3 has 13 residues.

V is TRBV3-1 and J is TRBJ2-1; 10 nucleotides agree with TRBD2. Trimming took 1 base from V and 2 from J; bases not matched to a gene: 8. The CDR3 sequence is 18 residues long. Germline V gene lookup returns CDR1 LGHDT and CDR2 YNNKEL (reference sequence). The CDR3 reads CASSQVTSGDPPYNEQFF. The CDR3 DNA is TGTGCCAGCAGCCAAGTCACTAGCGGGGACCCTCCCTACAATGAGCAGTTCTTC.

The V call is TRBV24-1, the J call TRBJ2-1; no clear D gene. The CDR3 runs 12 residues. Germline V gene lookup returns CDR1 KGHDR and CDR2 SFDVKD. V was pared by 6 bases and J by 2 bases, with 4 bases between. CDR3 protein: CATSTPYNEQFF. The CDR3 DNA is TGTGCCACCAGTACCCCCTACAATGAGCAGTTCTTC.

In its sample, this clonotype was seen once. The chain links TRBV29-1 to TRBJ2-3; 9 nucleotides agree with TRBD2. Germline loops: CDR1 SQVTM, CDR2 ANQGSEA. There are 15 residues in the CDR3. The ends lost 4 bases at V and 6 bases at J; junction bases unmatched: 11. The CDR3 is CSVGRGAGGADTQYF. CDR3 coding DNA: TGCAGCGTTGGGAGAGGGGCGGGAGGGGCGGATACGCAGTATTTT.

In nucleotides, the CDR3 is TGTGCCAGCAGCTCCGGACTAGCGGGAGTCAGAGAGACCCAGTACTTC. Translation gives CASSSGLAGVRETQYF. V gene TRBV11-2 combines with J gene TRBJ2-5; 13 bases line up with TRBD2. There are 16 residues in the CDR3. V lost 4 bases to trimming and J lost 4 bases; unmatched junction nucleotides: 6. In germline, CDR1 is SGHAT, CDR2 FQNNGV.

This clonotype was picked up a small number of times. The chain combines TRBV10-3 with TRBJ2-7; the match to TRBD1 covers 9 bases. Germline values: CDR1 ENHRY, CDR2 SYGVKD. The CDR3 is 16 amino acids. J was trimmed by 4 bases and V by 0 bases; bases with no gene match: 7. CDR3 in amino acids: CAISESRTGEGYEQYV. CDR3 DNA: TGTGCCATCAGTGAGTCGAGGACAGGGGAAGGGTACGAGCAGTACGTC.